One sample yielded the 2 T cell receptor beta chains listed below, sequenced in a study of shared clonotypes between healthy human individuals. Here immunoSEQ multiplex PCR was the method, and the copy in TCRdb shows in-frame clones only, minus some. The table lists around 640,000 clones, 90% to 97% of them singletons. Naive CD8 cells lacked CD45RO and underwent positive selection for CCR7, leaving out terminally differentiated effector memory CD45RA+ cells. Source material: naive CD8+ T cells sorted from blood. These receptor sequences come from a woman aged 25 to 39 in good health.

This clone was observed once. The rearrangement joins TRBV7-9 to TRBJ1-4, with a tentative D call TRBD1 (5 bases). The CDR3 runs to 17 residues. The ends were cut back, 5 bases at V and 8 bases at J, with 24 bases in the middle. Germline V lookup: CDR1 SEHNR, CDR2 FQNEAQ (reference sequence). The CDR3 DNA reads TGTGCCAGCAGCCTCCGCCCTGGGACGGGACCTGGGGAAAAACTGTTTTTT. It translates to CASSLRPGTGPGEKLFF. Looking up the rest from reference TRBV7-9 and TRBJ1-4 gives the full variable domain: DTGVSQNPRHKITKRGQNVTFRCDPISEHNRLYWYRQTLGQGPEFLTYFQNEAQLEKSRLLSDRFSAERPKGSFSTLEIQRTEQGDSAMYLCASSLRPGTGPGEKLFFGSGTQLSVL.

The chain joins TRBV4-1 to TRBJ1-2; no reliable D call. The germline CDR1 and CDR2 sequences are MGHRA and YSYEKL. The CDR3 loop spans 17 amino acids. The V end was cut by 1 base, the J end by 7 bases, with 22 bases between. CDR3 coding DNA: TGCGCCAGCAGCCAAGTCCATCTTGAGGTTTCCTTTTTTGGCTACACCTTC. Translation: CASSQVHLEVSFFGYTF.